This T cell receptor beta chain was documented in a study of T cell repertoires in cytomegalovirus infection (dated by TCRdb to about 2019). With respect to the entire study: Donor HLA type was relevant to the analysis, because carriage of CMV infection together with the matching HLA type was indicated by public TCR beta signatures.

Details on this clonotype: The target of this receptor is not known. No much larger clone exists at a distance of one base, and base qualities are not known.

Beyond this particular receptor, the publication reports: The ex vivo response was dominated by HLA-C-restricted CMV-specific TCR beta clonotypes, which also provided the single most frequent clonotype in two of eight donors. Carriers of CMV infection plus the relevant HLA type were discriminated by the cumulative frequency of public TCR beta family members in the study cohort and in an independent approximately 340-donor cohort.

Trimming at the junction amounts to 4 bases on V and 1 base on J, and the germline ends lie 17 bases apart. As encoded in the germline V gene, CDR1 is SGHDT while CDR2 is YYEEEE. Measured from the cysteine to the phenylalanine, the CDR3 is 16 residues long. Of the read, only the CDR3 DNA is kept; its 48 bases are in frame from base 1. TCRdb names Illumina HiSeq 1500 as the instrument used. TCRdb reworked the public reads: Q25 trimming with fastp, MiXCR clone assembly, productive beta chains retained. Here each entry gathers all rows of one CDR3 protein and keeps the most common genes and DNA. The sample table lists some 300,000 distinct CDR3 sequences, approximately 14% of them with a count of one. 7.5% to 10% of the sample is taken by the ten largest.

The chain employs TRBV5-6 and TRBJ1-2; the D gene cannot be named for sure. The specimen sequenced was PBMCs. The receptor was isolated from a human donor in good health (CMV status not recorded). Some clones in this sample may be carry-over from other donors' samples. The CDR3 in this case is CASSPLGPGVNYGYTF. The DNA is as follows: TGTGCCAGCAGCCCACTTGGACCTGGGGTTAACTATGGCTACACCTTC.